These 13 T cell receptor beta chains came from one sample sequenced in a study of Graves' ophthalmopathy and Graves' hyperthyroidism (dated by TCRdb to about 2018). TCRdb lists the instrument as Illumina HiSeq 2000. For repertoire sequencing, TCR beta CDR3 regions were amplified from RNA transcripts. HTBI primers and the Qiagen OneStep RT-PCR kit were used in a first-round RT-PCR, which was followed by a second-round multiplex PCR, size selection and purification. Starting from the raw public reads, TCRdb applied fastp trimming at Q25, assembled clones with MiXCR and retained in-frame beta chains. Each CDR3 protein appears once, grouped with its most common genes and DNA. The sample table shows around 1,200,000 distinct CDR3 sequences, and roughly 35% are seen once. The ten largest clones add up to 11% of the sample. Material: peripheral blood or thyroid tissue (not recorded which). Source of these receptors: an adult man with Graves' hyperthyroidism.

This clonotype showed up many times. The chain is built from TRBV29-1 and TRBJ2-7; D call uncertain. Trimming cost V 0 bases and J 3 bases, with 6 bases left between them. Germline CDR1 and CDR2: SQVTM and ANQGSEA. This CDR3 has 12 residues. The CDR3 DNA sequence: TGCAGCGTTGAAGAGGAAGGCTACGAGCAGTACTTC. Translated: CSVEEEGYEQYF.

This clonotype was recorded at least ten times. The V and J genes are TRBV5-1 and TRBJ1-1; D unclear. CDR1 SGHRS and CDR2 YFSETQ come from the germline V gene. The CDR3 is 14 amino acids. Trimming shortened V by 6 bases and J by 2 bases, and 14 bases separated the two germline ends. The CDR3 DNA follows: TGCGCCAGCACGTTACCCGGGGTCAACACTGAAGCTTTCTTT. It specifies CASTLPGVNTEAFF.

At least ten counts were recorded for this clonotype. The chain carries TRBV5-1 and TRBJ1-5, with no clear D. This CDR3 contains 15 residues. The germline gives CDR1 SGHRS, CDR2 YFSETQ. Trimming took 4 bases from V and 1 from J, leaving 12 bases between them. DNA of the CDR3: TGCGCCAGCAGCCCGATCGGAGGGAGCAATCAGCCCCAGCATTTT. Residues: CASSPIGGSNQPQHF.

The gene calls are TRBV4-3 and TRBJ2-2; D unresolved. The length of the CDR3 is 13 residues. CDR1 and CDR2 from the germline V gene are LGHNA and YSLEER. The V end lost 2 bases, the J end lost 6 bases, and 7 bases lay between the germline ends. CDR3 region: CASSQSRSGELFF. The CDR3 DNA reads as TGCGCCAGCAGCCAATCACGGTCCGGGGAGCTGTTTTTT.

This chain uses TRBV19 with TRBJ1-1; possibly TRBD1 for D (5 bases). Germline assignment: CDR1 LNHDA and CDR2 SQIVND (reference sequence). This CDR3 has 16 residues. V gave up 0 bases and J gave up 0 bases, with 11 bases separating them. The CDR3 region is CASSIDERTMNTEAFF. CDR3 in DNA: TGTGCCAGTAGTATAGATGAACGGACAATGAACACTGAAGCTTTCTTT. The entire variable domain, with the rest obtained from reference TRBV19 and TRBJ1-1, is as follows: DGGITQSPKYLFRKEGQNVTLSCEQNLNHDAMYWYRQDPGQGLRLIYYSQIVNDFQKGDIAEGYSVSREKKESFPLTVTSAQKNPTAFYLCASSIDERTMNTEAFFGQGTRLTVV.

This clonotype was recorded many times. V gene TRBV15 combines with J gene TRBJ2-7; D not certain. V was pared by 0 bases and J by 0 bases, with 9 bases between. Germline V CDR1 and CDR2: LNHNV, YYDKDF (reference sequence). CDR3 length equals 15 residues. CDR3 bases: TGTGCCACCAGCAGAGATTTCAGGAGCTCCTACGAGCAGTACTTC. Encoded protein: CATSRDFRSSYEQYF.

This chain links TRBV20-1 with TRBJ2-5, with 10 bases aligning to TRBD2. CDR1 and CDR2 from the germline V gene are DFQATT and SNEGSKA (reference sequence). V dropped 5 bases and J dropped 2; count of bases not matched to a gene: 8. CDR3 length equals 15 residues. The CDR3 nucleotides are TGCAGTGCTTCTCCTCGGACTAGCGGACAAGAGACCCAGTACTTC. Its translation: CSASPRTSGQETQYF.

This clonotype was counted many times. The genes are TRBV12-3 or TRBV12-4 and TRBJ2-2, with a tentative D call TRBD2 (5 bases). CDR3 length equals 12 residues. V was shortened by 5 bases and J by 6 bases, with 7 bases between the two germline ends. The CDR3 protein is CASSHSAGELFF. The CDR3 DNA follows: TGTGCCAGCAGTCATAGCGCCGGGGAGCTGTTTTTT.

This chain connects TRBV20-1 to TRBJ2-2; tentative D call: TRBD2 (6 bases). This CDR3 spans 14 amino acids. The V gene lost 0 bases and the J gene lost 5 bases, with 10 bases spanning the gap. Per the germline V gene, CDR1 is DFQATT and CDR2 is SNEGSKA (reference sequence). The chain's CDR3 is CSARDGGITGELFF. The CDR3 nucleotides are TGCAGTGCTAGAGATGGCGGGATAACCGGGGAGCTGTTTTTT.

This clonotype occurred many times. J is TRBJ1-4 and V is TRBV6-5, with D possibly being TRBD1 (5 bases). Germline CDR1 and CDR2: MNHEY and SVGAGI. This CDR3 has 13 amino acids. V was shortened by 2 bases and J by 5 bases, with 6 bases between the two germline ends. The CDR3 loop is CASSYAGNEKLFF. The CDR3, as DNA: TGTGCCAGCAGTTACGCAGGGAATGAAAAACTGTTTTTT.

This clonotype has a handful of counts. The genes are TRBV5-8 and TRBJ2-7; 8 nucleotides agree with TRBD2. The CDR3 loop spans 14 amino acids. The V gene's germline CDR1 is SGHTS and CDR2 YDEGEE. V was clipped by 4 bases and J by 2 bases; unmatched bases: 5. Written as DNA, the CDR3 is TGTGCCAGCAGCAATAGACTAGCGACCTACGAGCAGTACTTC. It encodes CASSNRLATYEQYF.

In the case of this clonotype: This could be a read error, since a much larger clone is one nucleotide away. V and J are TRBV6-6 and TRBJ2-5; tentatively, D is TRBD1 or TRBD2 (5 bases each). This CDR3 has 15 residues. Germline V gives CDR1 MNHNY, CDR2 SVGAGI (reference sequence). This CDR3 is CASSRGEMGQETQCF. CDR3 nucleotide sequence: TGTGCCAGCAGTAGAGGGGAAATGGGGCAAGAGACCCAGTGCTTC.

This clonotype was recorded many times. The CDR3 is CASSLALLARLETQYF. Written as DNA, the CDR3 is TGTGCCAGCAGCTTAGCGTTACTCGCCCGACTAGAGACCCAGTACTTC. V and J are TRBV7-8 and TRBJ2-5; D is unclear. V lost 0 bases, J lost 4 bases, and 15 bases lay in between. CDR1 and CDR2 (germline): SGHVS, FQNEAQ. CDR3 length: 16 amino acids.